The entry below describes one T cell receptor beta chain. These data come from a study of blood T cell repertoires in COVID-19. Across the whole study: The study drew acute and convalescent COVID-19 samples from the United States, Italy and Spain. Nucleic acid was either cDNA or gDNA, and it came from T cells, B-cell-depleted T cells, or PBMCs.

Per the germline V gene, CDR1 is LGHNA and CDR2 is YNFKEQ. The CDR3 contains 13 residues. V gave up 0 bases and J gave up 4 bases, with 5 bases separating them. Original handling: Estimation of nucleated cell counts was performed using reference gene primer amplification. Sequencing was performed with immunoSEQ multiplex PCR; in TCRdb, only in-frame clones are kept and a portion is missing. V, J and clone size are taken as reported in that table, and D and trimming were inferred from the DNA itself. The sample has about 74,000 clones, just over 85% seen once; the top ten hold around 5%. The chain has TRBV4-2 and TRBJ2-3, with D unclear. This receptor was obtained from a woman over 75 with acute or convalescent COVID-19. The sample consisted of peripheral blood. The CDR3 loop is CASSQEFADTQYF. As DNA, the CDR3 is TGTGCCAGCAGCCAAGAGTTCGCAGATACGCAGTATTTT.